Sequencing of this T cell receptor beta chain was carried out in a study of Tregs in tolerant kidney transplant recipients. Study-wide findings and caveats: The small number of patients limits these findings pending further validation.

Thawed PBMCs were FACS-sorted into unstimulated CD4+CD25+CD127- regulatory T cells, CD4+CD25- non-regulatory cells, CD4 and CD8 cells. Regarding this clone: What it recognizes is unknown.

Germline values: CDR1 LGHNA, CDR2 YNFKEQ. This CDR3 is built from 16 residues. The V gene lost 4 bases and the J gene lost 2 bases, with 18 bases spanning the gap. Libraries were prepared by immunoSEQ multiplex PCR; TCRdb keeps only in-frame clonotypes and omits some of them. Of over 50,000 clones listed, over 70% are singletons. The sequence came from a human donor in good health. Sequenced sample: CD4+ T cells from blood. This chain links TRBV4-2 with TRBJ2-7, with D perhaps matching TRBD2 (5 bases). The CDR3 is CASSPGGGRSTYEQYF. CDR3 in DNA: TGTGCCAGCAGCCCAGGCGGAGGCAGGTCTACCTACGAGCAGTACTTC.